The T cell receptor beta chain under discussion was sequenced for a study of CD8+CD57+ T cells in acquired aplastic anemia. For sequencing, patients were chosen who had shown expansion of CD8+CD57+ cells by flow cytometry. A word on this clonotype: One end of the junction does not line up with germline, which may come from a read error.

The use of genomic DNA as template underpinned the TCR beta VDJ and CDR3 profiling. TCRdb re-derived calls from the reads in MiXCR, one entry per CDR3 protein. This table holds about 270,000 distinct CDR3 sequences, roughly 82% found once. The clonotype originates from a human donor with aplastic anemia. The sample consisted of sorted CD4+, CD8+, or CD8+CD57+ T cells (not recorded which) from PBMCs.

CDR3 nucleotide sequence: TGTGCCAGCAGCTTGGGGGGGGGTGGGGTCGTATATGGTTACACCTTC. It translates to CASSLGGGGVVYGYTF. The chain employs TRBV7-8 and TRBJ1-2, with D possibly matching TRBD1 (5 bases). The length of the CDR3 is 16 residues. The germline V gene encodes CDR1 SGHVS and CDR2 FQNEAQ. Full variable domain (remainder filled in from reference TRBV7-8 and TRBJ1-2): GAGVSQSPRYKVAKRGQDVALRCDPISGHVSLFWYQQALGQGPEFLTYFQNEAQLDKSGLPSDRFFAERPEGSVSTLKIQRTQQEDSAVYLCASSLGGGGVVYGYTFGSGTRLTVV.